Shown below are 6 T cell receptor beta chains from a single sample sequenced in a study of shared clonotypes between healthy human individuals. The assay was immunoSEQ multiplex PCR, and TCRdb's table has in-frame clones only and misses some. The profile shows roughly 2,000,000 clones, around 93% of them singletons. CD45RO-negative, CCR7-selected cells formed the naive CD8 fraction, which excluded terminally differentiated effector memory CD45RA+ cells. What was sequenced was naive CD8+ T cells from PBMCs. These receptors were collected from a young man in good health. Some clones in this sample may be carry-over from other donors' samples.

The chain carries TRBV27 and TRBJ2-7; D possibly corresponds to TRBD2 (6 bases). The CDR3 is 15 amino acids. Trimming removed 0 bases from V and 0 bases from J, with 9 bases in between. In germline, CDR1 is MNHEY, CDR2 SMNVEV (reference sequence). The CDR3 coding sequence is TGTGCCAGCAGTTTATCGGACGGGAGCTCCTACGAGCAGTACTTC. Translating gives CASSLSDGSSYEQYF.

The CDR3 protein is CASSLGGSLNSPLHF. The CDR3 nucleotides read TGTGCCAGCAGTCTCGGGGGGTCCCTAAATTCACCCCTCCACTTT. The chain is built from TRBV28 and TRBJ1-6; a possible D gene is TRBD1 (5 bases). V lost 5 bases and J 7 bases, leaving 15 bases between the germline ends. The CDR3 is made up of 15 amino acids. Germline assignment: CDR1 MDHEN and CDR2 SYDVKM.

V usage is TRBV27 and J usage is TRBJ2-7, with D perhaps assigned TRBD1 or TRBD2 (6 bases each). The V gene lost 3 bases and the J gene lost 7 bases, with 22 bases spanning the gap. Germline V CDR1 and CDR2: MNHEY, SMNVEV (reference sequence). This CDR3 is 16 amino acids long. Here the CDR3 reads CASSLITGLLGGEQYF. The CDR3 DNA reads as TGTGCCAGCAGTTTGATTACAGGGCTTCTTGGGGGGGAGCAGTACTTC.

The chain carries TRBV7-8 and TRBJ2-7; 7 bases agree with TRBD1. Per germline, CDR1 SGHVS and CDR2 FQNEAQ. V gave up 6 bases and J gave up 0 bases; unmatched junction bases: 8. The CDR3 loop spans 15 amino acids. The CDR3 region is CASSGRDRNSYEQYF. DNA of the CDR3: TGTGCCAGCAGTGGCCGGGACAGAAACTCCTACGAGCAGTACTTC.

This chain joins TRBV19 and TRBJ2-4; D perhaps matches TRBD1 (6 bases). Per the germline V gene, CDR1 is LNHDA and CDR2 is SQIVND (reference sequence). The CDR3 consists of 12 residues. V gave up 1 base and J gave up 13 bases, with 11 bases separating them. The CDR3 loop is CASSIGPGEQYF. The DNA of the CDR3 is TGTGCCAGTAGTATAGGTCCAGGGGAGCAGTACTTC.

This chain connects TRBV6-5 to TRBJ1-2; a possible D gene is TRBD1 (5 bases). The CDR3 spans 11 residues. V was shortened by 8 bases and J by 9 bases, with 13 bases between the two germline ends. The germline gives CDR1 MNHEY, CDR2 SVGAGI. The DNA for the CDR3 is TGTGCCAGCCGTTGGGACGGAAGCTACACCTTC. Its translation: CASRWDGSYTF.